Listed here are 5 T cell receptor beta chains from one sample, sequenced in a study of human T cells and chemical hapten exposure. One entry per CDR3 protein, called by TCRdb with MiXCR from the RACE reads. The sample yields about 45,000 distinct CDR3 sequences, roughly 4.2% seen once. Time point reported: healthy volunteer bleed at 2 weeks. Total RNA came from unfractionated whole blood. Specimen: whole blood. The receptors stem from a human donor in good health. Some clones in this sample may be carry-over from other donors' samples.

This clonotype was counted at least ten times. This chain's CDR3 is CSVGIGSSGTQYF. Here the CDR3 DNA reads TGCAGCGTTGGGATCGGGTCAAGTGGGACCCAGTACTTC. The chain uses TRBV29-1 and TRBJ2-5; D unclear. The germline V gene encodes CDR1 SQVTM and CDR2 ANQGSEA. This CDR3 is 13 amino acids long. The V gene lost 4 bases and the J gene lost 7 bases, with 16 bases spanning the gap.

This clonotype was seen a few times. The chain carries TRBV5-1 and TRBJ1-1; D not resolved. Between the trimmed V and J ends, which lost 0 bases and 8 bases, there was a span of 14 bases. The CDR3 has 14 residues. The germline gives CDR1 SGHRS, CDR2 YFSETQ. The CDR3 bases are TGCGCCAGCAGCTTGGACGCACCCGGGCACGAAGCTTTCTTT. This codes for CASSLDAPGHEAFF.

This clonotype was seen repeatedly, ten times or more. V gene TRBV27 combines with J gene TRBJ1-5; TRBD1 agrees at 9 bases. The CDR3 runs 15 residues. V was pared by 3 bases and J by 6 bases, with 6 bases of the junction left unmatched. The germline V gene has CDR1 MNHEY and CDR2 SMNVEV (reference sequence). CDR3 residues: CASSFTGQGPQPQHF. The CDR3, as DNA: TGTGCCAGCAGTTTTACAGGACAGGGGCCTCAGCCCCAGCATTTT.

Many counts were recorded for this clonotype. The chain recombines TRBV5-1 with TRBJ2-7; TRBD1 agrees at 11 bases. V shed 2 bases, J shed 5 bases, and the junction held 9 bases outside the gene matches. Germline loops: CDR1 SGHRS, CDR2 YFSETQ. The CDR3 spans 16 residues. The CDR3 bases are TGCGCCAGCAGCTTCTGGAGGGGACAGGGGGTCGACGAGCAGTACTTC. Its translation is CASSFWRGQGVDEQYF.

This clonotype occurred a few times. As DNA, the CDR3 is TGTGCCAGCAGTGGATTGGACACCTCTGCGCAGCCCCAGCATTTT. Its translation: CASSGLDTSAQPQHF. The chain carries TRBV2 and TRBJ1-5; TRBD1 is a possible D gene (5 bases). CDR1 SNHLY and CDR2 FYNNEI come from the germline V gene. V lost 4 bases, J lost 7 bases, and 17 bases lay in between. This CDR3 spans 15 amino acids.